A single sample is the source of the 13 T cell receptor beta chains below, sequenced in a study of blood T cell repertoires in COVID-19. Profiling relied on immunoSEQ multiplex PCR, and the TCRdb table lists in-frame clones only, not all of them. The repertoire holds about 140,000 clones, with roughly nine tenths as singletons. Source material: peripheral blood. These receptors were collected from a human donor with COVID-19, enrolled during active disease. The donor label of this sample is uncertain.

This sequence joins TRBV5-5 and TRBJ1-1; D uncertain. CDR3 size: 14 residues. The germline V and J ends were trimmed by 2 bases and 1 base, with 9 bases remaining between them. Germline V gene sequence: CDR1 SGHKS, CDR2 YYEKEE (reference sequence). As DNA, the CDR3 is TGTGCCAGCAGCTTAAGTGGCAGGAACACTGAAGCTTTCTTT. Translating gives CASSLSGRNTEAFF.

The genes are TRBV14 and TRBJ2-3; no reliable D call. CDR1 is SGHDN, CDR2 FVKESK, per germline. The CDR3 loop spans 13 amino acids. Trimming cost V 4 bases and J 3 bases, with 8 bases left between them. In DNA form, the CDR3 reads TGTGCCAGCAGCCCCTTCGTAACAGATACGCAGTATTTT. Translated, it gives CASSPFVTDTQYF.

The rearrangement links TRBV19 to TRBJ1-2; possibly TRBD1 for D (5 bases). Germline V gene lookup returns CDR1 LNHDA and CDR2 SQIVND (reference sequence). The CDR3 is made up of 14 amino acids. The V end was cut by 3 bases, the J end by 4 bases, with 12 bases between. The chain's CDR3 is CASSILGPGYGYTF. The CDR3 bases are TGTGCCAGTAGTATCCTGGGGCCGGGCTATGGCTACACCTTC.

The chain is built from TRBV7-3 and TRBJ2-1, with TRBD2 identical over 16 bases. CDR3 length: 15 amino acids. The ends lost 5 bases at V and 8 bases at J; junction bases unmatched: 3. Per germline, CDR1 SGHTA and CDR2 FQGTGA. Here the CDR3 DNA reads TGTGCCAGCAGCCCCGGGACTAGCGGGAGGGATGAGCAGTTCTTC. Protein: CASSPGTSGRDEQFF.

The chain recombines TRBV19 with TRBJ2-3, with 7 positions matching TRBD2. The CDR3 has 14 amino acids. Germline V gene data show CDR1 as LNHDA and CDR2 as SQIVND (reference sequence). V was clipped by 5 bases and J by 4 bases; unmatched bases: 6. The CDR3, as DNA: TGTGCCAGTAGTTTTGGGGGGGAGGCAGATACGCAGTATTTT. Translation gives CASSFGGEADTQYF.

This chain links TRBV5-1 with TRBJ1-6; 7 nucleotides line up with TRBD1. The V gene end was trimmed by 4 bases and the J gene end by 5 bases; junction bases not matched to a gene: 12. The germline V gene encodes CDR1 SGHRS and CDR2 YFSETQ. The CDR3 runs to 17 residues. CDR3 sequence (DNA): TGCGCCAGCAGCCACTCAGTAAGGGGGACAGATAATTCACCCCTCCACTTT. Its protein is CASSHSVRGTDNSPLHF.

The rearrangement uses TRBV25-1 and TRBJ2-3, with D uncertain. This CDR3 spans 14 amino acids. V gave up 4 bases and J gave up 2 bases, with 10 bases separating them. The germline V gene has CDR1 MGHDK and CDR2 SYGVNS. In nucleotides, the CDR3 is TGTGCCAGCAGTGGTCTTGAACTCACAGATACGCAGTATTTT. Translation gives CASSGLELTDTQYF.

V usage is TRBV13 and J usage is TRBJ2-1; TRBD2 might be the D (5 bases). The CDR3 length is 13 residues. Per the germline V gene, CDR1 is PRHDT and CDR2 is FYEKMQ (reference sequence). V was shortened by 2 bases and J by 6 bases, with 8 bases between the two germline ends. This chain's CDR3 is CASSLWAGNEQFF. The CDR3 DNA reads TGTGCCAGCAGCTTATGGGCGGGCAATGAGCAGTTCTTC.

The rearrangement uses TRBV10-1 and TRBJ2-1; weak D call: TRBD2 (5 bases). V was pared by 4 bases and J by 2 bases, with 12 bases between. The CDR3 loop spans 15 amino acids. In germline, CDR1 is WNHNN, CDR2 SYGVQD (reference sequence). This CDR3 reads CASSGSGVTYNEQFF. CDR3 nucleotides: TGCGCCAGCAGTGGCTCCGGGGTTACCTACAATGAGCAGTTCTTC.

This clone was picked up a small number of times. The CDR3, as DNA: TGTGCCAGCAGTTACTACGGGTCAGACACTGAAGCTTTCTTT. This encodes CASSYYGSDTEAFF. The chain is built from TRBV6-6 and TRBJ1-1; D unclear. The length of the CDR3 is 14 residues. V shed 1 base and J shed 3 bases, with 9 bases lying between them. Germline V gives CDR1 MNHNY, CDR2 SVGAGI (reference sequence).

The chain links TRBV6-5 to TRBJ2-7; 8 nucleotides align to TRBD1. The CDR3 loop spans 15 amino acids. V was pared by 2 bases and J by 2 bases, with 5 bases of the junction left unmatched. The V gene's germline CDR1 is MNHEY and CDR2 SVGAGI. CDR3 region: CASSYGDRSAYEQYF. CDR3 sequence (DNA): TGTGCCAGCAGTTACGGGGACAGGTCTGCCTACGAGCAGTACTTC.

The chain couples TRBV27 to TRBJ1-2; D gene uncertain. Germline assignment: CDR1 MNHEY and CDR2 SMNVEV (reference sequence). Trimming removed 6 bases from V and 4 bases from J, with 12 bases in between. The CDR3 runs 13 residues. The CDR3 DNA reads as TGTGCCAGCAGCCCAAGCGGAACCTATGGCTACACCTTC. Translating it yields CASSPSGTYGYTF.

J is TRBJ2-1 and V is TRBV28; TRBD2 agrees at 7 bases. V was clipped by 6 bases and J by 9 bases; unmatched bases: 11. Germline V gene sequence: CDR1 MDHEN, CDR2 SYDVKM. The CDR3 sequence is 14 residues long. The CDR3, as DNA: TGTGCCAGCAGGGGAGGGCCTGTACTCGGTGAGCAGTTCTTC. This codes for CASRGGPVLGEQFF.